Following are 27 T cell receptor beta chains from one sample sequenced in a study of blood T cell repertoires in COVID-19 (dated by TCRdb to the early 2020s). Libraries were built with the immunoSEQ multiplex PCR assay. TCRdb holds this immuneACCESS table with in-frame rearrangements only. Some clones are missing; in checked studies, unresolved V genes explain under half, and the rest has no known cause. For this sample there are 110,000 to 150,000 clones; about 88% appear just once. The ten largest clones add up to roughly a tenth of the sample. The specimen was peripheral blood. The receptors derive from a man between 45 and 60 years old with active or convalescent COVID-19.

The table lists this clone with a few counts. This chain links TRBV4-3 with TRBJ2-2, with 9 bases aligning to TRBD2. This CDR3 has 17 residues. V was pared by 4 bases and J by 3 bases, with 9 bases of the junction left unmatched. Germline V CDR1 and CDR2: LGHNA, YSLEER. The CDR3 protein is CASSLVSGRVYTGELFF. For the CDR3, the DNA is TGCGCCAGCAGCCTAGTTAGCGGGAGAGTTTACACCGGGGAGCTGTTTTTT.

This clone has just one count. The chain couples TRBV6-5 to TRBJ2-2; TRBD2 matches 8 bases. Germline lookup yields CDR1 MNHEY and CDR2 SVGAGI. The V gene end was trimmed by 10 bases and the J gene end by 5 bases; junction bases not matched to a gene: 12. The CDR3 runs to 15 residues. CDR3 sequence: CAISSASGPTGELFF. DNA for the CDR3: TGTGCCATCAGCAGCGCTAGCGGGCCAACCGGGGAGCTGTTTTTT.

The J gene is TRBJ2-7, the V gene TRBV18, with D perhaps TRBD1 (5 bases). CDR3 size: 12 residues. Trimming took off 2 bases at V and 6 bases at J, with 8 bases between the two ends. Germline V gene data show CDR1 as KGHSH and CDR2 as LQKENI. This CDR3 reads CASSPGALEQYF. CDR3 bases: TGTGCCAGCTCACCAGGGGCCCTCGAGCAGTACTTC.

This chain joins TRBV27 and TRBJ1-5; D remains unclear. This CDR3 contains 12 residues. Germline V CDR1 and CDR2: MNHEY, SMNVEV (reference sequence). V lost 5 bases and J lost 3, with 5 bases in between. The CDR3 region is CASSPVNQPQHF. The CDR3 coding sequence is TGTGCCAGCAGTCCGGTCAATCAGCCCCAGCATTTT.

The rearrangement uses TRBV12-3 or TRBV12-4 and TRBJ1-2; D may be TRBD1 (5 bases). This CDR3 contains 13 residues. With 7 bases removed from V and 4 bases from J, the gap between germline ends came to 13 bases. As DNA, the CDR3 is TGTGCCAGCACCCGACGGGGGGGCTATGGCTACACCTTC. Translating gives CASTRRGGYGYTF.

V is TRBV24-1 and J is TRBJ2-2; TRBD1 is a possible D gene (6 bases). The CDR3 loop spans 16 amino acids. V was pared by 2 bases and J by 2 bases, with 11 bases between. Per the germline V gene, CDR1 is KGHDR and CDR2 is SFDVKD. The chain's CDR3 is CATSDSRGLNTGELFF. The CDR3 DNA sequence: TGTGCCACCAGTGATTCCAGGGGCCTTAACACCGGGGAGCTGTTTTTT.

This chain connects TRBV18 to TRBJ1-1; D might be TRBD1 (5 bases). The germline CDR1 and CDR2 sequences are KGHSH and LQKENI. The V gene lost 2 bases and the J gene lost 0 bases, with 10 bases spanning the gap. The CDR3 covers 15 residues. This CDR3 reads CASSPDSKMNTEAFF. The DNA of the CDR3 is TGTGCCAGCTCACCAGACAGCAAGATGAACACTGAAGCTTTCTTT.

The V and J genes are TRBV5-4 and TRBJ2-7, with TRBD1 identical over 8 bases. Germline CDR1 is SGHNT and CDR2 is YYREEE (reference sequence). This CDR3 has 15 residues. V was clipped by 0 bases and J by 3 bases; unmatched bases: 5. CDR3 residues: CASSLDGQGLYEQYF. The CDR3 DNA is TGTGCCAGCAGCTTGGACGGACAGGGCCTCTACGAGCAGTACTTC.

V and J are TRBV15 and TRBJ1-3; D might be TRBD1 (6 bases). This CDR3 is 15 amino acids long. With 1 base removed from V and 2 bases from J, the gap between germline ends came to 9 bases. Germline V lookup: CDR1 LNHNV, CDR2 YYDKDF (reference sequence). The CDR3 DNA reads TGTGCCACCAGCAGAGCTCCAGGGGCTGGAAACACCATATATTTT. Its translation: CATSRAPGAGNTIYF.

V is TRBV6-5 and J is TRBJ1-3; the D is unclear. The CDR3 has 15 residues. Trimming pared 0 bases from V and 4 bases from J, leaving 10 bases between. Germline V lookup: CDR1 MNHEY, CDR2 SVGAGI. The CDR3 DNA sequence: TGTGCCAGCAGTTACTCGGCCGGAGGAGGAAACACCATATATTTT. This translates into CASSYSAGGGNTIYF.

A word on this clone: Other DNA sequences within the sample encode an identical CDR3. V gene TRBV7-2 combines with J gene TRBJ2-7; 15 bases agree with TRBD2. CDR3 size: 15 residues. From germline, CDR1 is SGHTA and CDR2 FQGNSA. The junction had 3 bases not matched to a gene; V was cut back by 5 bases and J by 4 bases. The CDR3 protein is CASSLGLAGGYEQYF. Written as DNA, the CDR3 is TGTGCCAGCAGCCTTGGACTAGCGGGAGGGTACGAGCAGTACTTC.

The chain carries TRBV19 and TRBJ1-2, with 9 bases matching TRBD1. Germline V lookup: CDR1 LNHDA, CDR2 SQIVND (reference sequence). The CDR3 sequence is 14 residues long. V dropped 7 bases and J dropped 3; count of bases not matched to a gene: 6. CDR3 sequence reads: CASNRGPVDYGYTF. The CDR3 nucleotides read TGTGCCAGTAACAGGGGGCCCGTGGACTATGGCTACACCTTC.

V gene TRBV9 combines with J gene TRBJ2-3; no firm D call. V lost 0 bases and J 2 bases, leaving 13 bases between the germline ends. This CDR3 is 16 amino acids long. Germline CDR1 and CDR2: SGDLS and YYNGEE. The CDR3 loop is CASSVEVAPLTDTQYF. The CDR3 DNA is TGTGCCAGCAGCGTAGAGGTAGCACCCCTCACAGATACGCAGTATTTT. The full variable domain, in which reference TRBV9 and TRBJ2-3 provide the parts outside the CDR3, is DSGVTQTPKHLITATGQRVTLRCSPRSGDLSVYWYQQSLDQGLQFLIQYYNGEERAKGNILERFSAQQFPDLHSELNLSSLELGDSALYFCASSVEVAPLTDTQYFGPGTRLTVL.

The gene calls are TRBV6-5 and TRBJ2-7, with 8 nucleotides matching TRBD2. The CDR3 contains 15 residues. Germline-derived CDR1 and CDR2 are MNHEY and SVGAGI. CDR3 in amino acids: CAISSSSGRSYEQYF. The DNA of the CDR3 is TGTGCGATCTCCTCGTCGAGCGGGAGATCCTACGAGCAGTACTTC.

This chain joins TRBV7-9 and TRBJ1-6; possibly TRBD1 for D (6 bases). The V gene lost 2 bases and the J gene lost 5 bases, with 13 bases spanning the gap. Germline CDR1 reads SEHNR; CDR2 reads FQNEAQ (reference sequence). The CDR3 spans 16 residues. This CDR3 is CASSLWRGADNSPLHF. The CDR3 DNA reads TGTGCCAGCAGCTTATGGCGGGGGGCGGATAATTCACCCCTCCACTTT.

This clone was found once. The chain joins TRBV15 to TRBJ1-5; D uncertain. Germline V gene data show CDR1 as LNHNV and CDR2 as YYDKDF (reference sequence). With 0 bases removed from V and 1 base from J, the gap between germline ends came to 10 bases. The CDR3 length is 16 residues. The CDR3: CATSRDRGSSNQPQHF. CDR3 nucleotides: TGTGCCACCAGCAGAGATCGAGGATCCAGCAATCAGCCCCAGCATTTT.

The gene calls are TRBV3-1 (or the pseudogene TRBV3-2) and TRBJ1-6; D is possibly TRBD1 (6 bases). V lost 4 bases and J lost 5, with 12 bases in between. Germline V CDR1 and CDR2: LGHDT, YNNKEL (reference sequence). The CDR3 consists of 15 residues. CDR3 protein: CASSLLTGDNSPLHF. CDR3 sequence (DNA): TGTGCCAGCAGCCTCCTGACAGGAGATAATTCACCCCTCCACTTT.

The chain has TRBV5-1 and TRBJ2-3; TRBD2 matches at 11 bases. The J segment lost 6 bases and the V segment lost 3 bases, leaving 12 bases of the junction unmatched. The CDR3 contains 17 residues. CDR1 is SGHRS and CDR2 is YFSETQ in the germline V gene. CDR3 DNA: TGCGCCAGCAGCTCGGGGACTAGCGGTGGTCGGGAGGATACGCAGTATTTT. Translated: CASSSGTSGGREDTQYF.

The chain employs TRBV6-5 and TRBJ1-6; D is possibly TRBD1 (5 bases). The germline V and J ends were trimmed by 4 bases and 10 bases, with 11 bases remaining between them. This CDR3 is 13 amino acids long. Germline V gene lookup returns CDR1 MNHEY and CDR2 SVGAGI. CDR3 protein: CASSFQGRSPLHF. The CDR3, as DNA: TGTGCCAGCAGTTTCCAGGGAAGGTCACCCCTCCACTTT.

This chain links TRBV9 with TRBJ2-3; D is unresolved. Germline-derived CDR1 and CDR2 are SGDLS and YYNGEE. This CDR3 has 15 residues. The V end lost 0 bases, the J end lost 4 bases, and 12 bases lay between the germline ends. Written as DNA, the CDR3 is TGTGCCAGCAGCGTAGACGTAGTTTTGGCAGATACGCAGTATTTT. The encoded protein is CASSVDVVLADTQYF. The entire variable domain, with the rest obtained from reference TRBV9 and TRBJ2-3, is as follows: DSGVTQTPKHLITATGQRVTLRCSPRSGDLSVYWYQQSLDQGLQFLIQYYNGEERAKGNILERFSAQQFPDLHSELNLSSLELGDSALYFCASSVDVVLADTQYFGPGTRLTVL.

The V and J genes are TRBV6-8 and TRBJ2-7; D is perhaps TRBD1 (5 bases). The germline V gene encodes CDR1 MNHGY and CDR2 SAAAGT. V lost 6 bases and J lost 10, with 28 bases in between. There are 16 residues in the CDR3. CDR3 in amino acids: CASSPSRQSLGFEQYF. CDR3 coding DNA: TGTGCCAGCAGCCCCTCCAGACAGTCCCTGGGGTTCGAACAGTACTTC.

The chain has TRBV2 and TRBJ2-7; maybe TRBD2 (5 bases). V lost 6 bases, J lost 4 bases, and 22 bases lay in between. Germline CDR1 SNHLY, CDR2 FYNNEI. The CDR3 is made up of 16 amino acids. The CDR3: CASRHYGLAMGYEQYF. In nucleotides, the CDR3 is TGTGCCAGCAGGCACTACGGACTCGCTATGGGGTACGAGCAGTACTTC.

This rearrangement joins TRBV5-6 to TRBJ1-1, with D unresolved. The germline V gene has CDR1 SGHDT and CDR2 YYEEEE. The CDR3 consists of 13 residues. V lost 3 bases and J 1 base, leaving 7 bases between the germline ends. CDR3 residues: CASSWAGNTEAFF. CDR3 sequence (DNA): TGTGCCAGCAGCTGGGCAGGGAACACTGAAGCTTTCTTT.

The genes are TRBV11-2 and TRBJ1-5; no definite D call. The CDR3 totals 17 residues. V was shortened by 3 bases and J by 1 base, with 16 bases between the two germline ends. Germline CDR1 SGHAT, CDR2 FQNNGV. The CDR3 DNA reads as TGTGCCAGCAGCTTGAGTGTTGAGGGCGTAAGCAATCAGCCCCAGCATTTT. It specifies CASSLSVEGVSNQPQHF.

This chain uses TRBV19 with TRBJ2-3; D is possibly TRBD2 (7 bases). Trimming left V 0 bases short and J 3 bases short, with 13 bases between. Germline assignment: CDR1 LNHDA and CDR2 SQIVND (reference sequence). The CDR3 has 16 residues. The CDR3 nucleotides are TGTGCCAGTAGTATAGATCGGGGGGCTGCGACAGATACGCAGTATTTT. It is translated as CASSIDRGAATDTQYF.

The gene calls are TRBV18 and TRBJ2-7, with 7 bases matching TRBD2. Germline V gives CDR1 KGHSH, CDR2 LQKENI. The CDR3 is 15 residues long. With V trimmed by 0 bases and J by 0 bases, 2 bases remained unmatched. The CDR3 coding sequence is TGTGCCAGCTCACCACCGGGACTAACCTCCTACGAGCAGTACTTC. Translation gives CASSPPGLTSYEQYF.

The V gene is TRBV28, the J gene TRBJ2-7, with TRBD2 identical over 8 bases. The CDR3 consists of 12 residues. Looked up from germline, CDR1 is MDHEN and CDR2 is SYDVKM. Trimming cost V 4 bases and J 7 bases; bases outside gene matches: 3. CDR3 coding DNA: TGTGCCAGCAGTTCACTAGCGGAGGAGCAGTACTTC. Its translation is CASSSLAEEQYF.